These T cell receptor beta chains were read from a single sample in a study of cytomegalovirus exposure and HLA in healthy donors. Data came from immunoSEQ multiplex PCR; TCRdb stores just in-frame clones and leaves some out. The profile shows 100,000 to 150,000 clones, about 82% of them singletons. Specimen: PBMCs. The origin of the receptors is a man aged 18 to 29 in good health and CMV-seronegative. The CDR3 runs from the conserved cysteine through the conserved F or W. D genes are given only for firm matches. Clone size is given for some rows only: seen once, a few or many times, or a class if the clone is expanded.

abundance,d_gene,len,j_gene,v_gene,CDR3nt,CDR3aa
.,TRBD1,15,TRBJ2-5,TRBV2,TGTGCCAGCAGTGAGAGCACCGGGACAGAAGGGGCCCAGTACTTC,CASSESTGTEGAQYF
.,.,16,TRBJ1-2,TRBV6-4,TGTGCCAGCAGTGACGGTCAGGGGTTTCCTAACTATGGCTACACCTTC,CASSDGQGFPNYGYTF
.,.,15,TRBJ1-4,TRBV30,TGTGCCTGGAGTCGACAGGCCCCAACTAATGAAAAACTGTTTTTT,CAWSRQAPTNEKLFF
.,TRBD2,16,TRBJ2-1,TRBV2,TGTGCCAGCAGTGAAGTGTTCGGGGAGGGCCTGAATGAGCAGTTCTTC,CASSEVFGEGLNEQFF
once,.,14,TRBJ1-2,TRBV11-1,TGTGCCAGCAGCTGGGGGCAGGAAGACTATGGCTACACCTTC,CASSWGQEDYGYTF
.,.,13,TRBJ2-7,TRBV7-9,TGTGCCAGCTTAGGCGACCAGGGTTCCGAGCAGTACTTC,CASLGDQGSEQYF
.,TRBD2,14,TRBJ2-1,TRBV6-5,TGTGCCAGCAGTTCATCCGGGACTAGCCTTGAGCAGTTCTTC,CASSSSGTSLEQFF
.,.,13,TRBJ2-1,TRBV5-5,TGTGCCAGCAGCTTAGCCGTCTACAATGAGCAGTTCTTC,CASSLAVYNEQFF
.,TRBD1,17,TRBJ1-5,TRBV7-9,TGTGCCAGCAGCTTAGCATCCGGGGGACAGGGCAATCAGCCCCAGCATTTT,CASSLASGGQGNQPQHF
few,TRBD1,14,TRBJ1-5,TRBV5-1,TGCGCCAGCAGCCCCGGACAGGGATACCAGCCCCAGCATTTT,CASSPGQGYQPQHF
.,TRBD1,11,TRBJ1-2,TRBV20-1,TGCAGTACAGGGGGTGACTATGGCTACACCTTC,CSTGGDYGYTF
.,TRBD2,15,TRBJ2-1,TRBV5-4,TGTGCCAGCAGCTTGGGGAGGGCGGGAGTGGGTGAGCAGTTCTTC,CASSLGRAGVGEQFF
.,.,15,TRBJ2-7,TRBV5-1,TGCGCCAGCAGCTCCGATCTGCGACGGACGGGAGAGCAGTACTTC,CASSSDLRRTGEQYF
many,.,14,TRBJ2-7,TRBV5-4,TGTGCCAGCGGGGTTGGAGGGTCCCCCTACGAGCAGTACTTC,CASGVGGSPYEQYF
.,TRBD2,16,TRBJ2-1,TRBV15,TGTGCCACCAGCAGAGATATTATGGGAGGGCCCAATGAGCAGTTCTTC,CATSRDIMGGPNEQFF
.,TRBD2,16,TRBJ2-1,TRBV27,TGTGCCAGCAGTCCGGGACTAGCGGGGGGGCCTGATGAGCAGTTCTTC,CASSPGLAGGPDEQFF
.,TRBD1,12,TRBJ2-7,TRBV25-1,TGTGCCACACGACAGGGTTTCAACGAGCAGTACTTC,CATRQGFNEQYF
once,TRBD1,13,TRBJ2-5,TRBV7-2,TGTGCCAGCAGAACAGGGGGAGGAGAGACCCAGTACTTC,CASRTGGGETQYF
.,.,14,TRBJ2-1,TRBV6-5,TGTGCCAGCTTTAAGCGGGCTACCTACAATGAGCAGTTCTTC,CASFKRATYNEQFF
.,.,12,TRBJ1-2,TRBV27,TGTGCCACCGCGGGGCAGGGTGGTGGCTACACCTTC,CATAGQGGGYTF
medium-sized,.,13,TRBJ2-1,TRBV14,TGTGCCAGCAGCCCCGGGTCGCACAATGAGCAGTTCTTC,CASSPGSHNEQFF
once,.,13,TRBJ1-1,TRBV29-1,TGCAGCGTTTCGACAGGCACAAACACTGAAGCTTTCTTT,CSVSTGTNTEAFF
.,TRBD2,15,TRBJ2-1,TRBV7-9,TGTGCCAGCAGCCCCCTTGGGACTACCCACAATGAGCAGTTCTTC,CASSPLGTTHNEQFF
.,TRBD2,19,TRBJ2-1,TRBV5-1,TGCGCCAGCAGCTTGAGGTCAACTAGCGGGAGAGTCTTCGGGAATGAGCAGTTCTTC,CASSLRSTSGRVFGNEQFF
.,.,14,TRBJ1-5,TRBV27,TGTGCCAGCAGAAAGGGGCAGGGGAATCAGCCCCAGCATTTT,CASRKGQGNQPQHF
.,TRBD2,15,TRBJ2-3,TRBV5-4,TGTGCCAGCAGCTTAGCGGGGGGGGACACAGATACGCAGTATTTT,CASSLAGGDTDTQYF
.,.,15,TRBJ2-2,TRBV6-5,TGTGCCAGCAGCCAACTAGCCTCGAACACCGGGGAGCTGTTTTTT,CASSQLASNTGELFF
.,.,13,TRBJ1-2,TRBV14,TGTGCCAGCAGCCAAACCCGGGGGGACGGCTACACCTTC,CASSQTRGDGYTF
.,.,16,TRBJ1-5,TRBV21-1,TGTGCCAGCAGCCCAGTCCCAACTAGAGGGAATCAGCCCCAGCATTTT,CASSPVPTRGNQPQHF
once,TRBD1,14,TRBJ2-5,TRBV6-6,TGTGCCAGCAGAGACAGGGGGGGCGGGGAGACCCAGTACTTC,CASRDRGGGETQYF
.,.,15,TRBJ1-1,TRBV6-1,TGTGCCAGCATCACAATCAGGGGCGGGAACACTGAAGCTTTCTTT,CASITIRGGNTEAFF
.,.,12,TRBJ1-2,TRBV29-1,TGCAGCGCACGGGGGGATAACTATGGCTACACCTTC,CSARGDNYGYTF
.,TRBD1,16,TRBJ2-4,TRBV30,TGTGCCTGGAGTCGAGACAGGGCGCTAGCCAAAAACATTCAGTACTTC,CAWSRDRALAKNIQYF
few,TRBD2,12,TRBJ2-1,TRBV7-7,TGTGCTAGCAGCTCCGGGGGGAATGAGCAGTTCTTC,CASSSGGNEQFF
once,TRBD2,16,TRBJ2-7,TRBV6-5,TGTGCCAGCAGTTACCCCATGACTAGCGGGACATACGAGCAGTACTTC,CASSYPMTSGTYEQYF
.,TRBD1,15,TRBJ2-7,TRBV7-9,TGTGCCAGCAGCACCGGGACAGGGAACAATTACGAGCAGTACTTC,CASSTGTGNNYEQYF
.,.,13,TRBJ2-3,TRBV4-1,TGCGCCAGCAGCGATCCAAGGGACAAAACGCAGTATTTT,CASSDPRDKTQYF
.,.,14,TRBJ1-1,TRBV18,TGTGCCAGCTCACCGAAGCGGGGTAACACTGAAGCTTTCTTT,CASSPKRGNTEAFF
.,TRBD2,15,TRBJ2-1,TRBV19,TGTGCCAGTAGTATCATGGCTAGCGGTGAGGTTGAGCAGTTCTTC,CASSIMASGEVEQFF
.,.,19,TRBJ2-2,TRBV4-2,TGTGCCAGCAGCCAAGCAGTAGGCGGCGGGCTGTCGGACACCGGGGAGCTGTTTTTT,CASSQAVGGGLSDTGELFF
.,.,15,TRBJ2-2,TRBV7-9,TGTGCCAGCAGCTTATGGGACATGAACACCGGGGAGCTGTTTTTT,CASSLWDMNTGELFF
.,TRBD1,13,TRBJ2-7,TRBV30,TGTGCCTGGAGTGTAGACAGGGGTTACGAGCAGTACTTC,CAWSVDRGYEQYF
.,.,12,TRBJ2-3,TRBV9,TGTGCCAGCAGCGTGTCTTTAGATACGCAGTATTTT,CASSVSLDTQYF
.,.,16,TRBJ2-7,TRBV7-2,TGTGCCAGCAGCTTAGCCAGCAGCGGTCCTCTCTACGAGCAGTACTTC,CASSLASSGPLYEQYF
.,TRBD1,14,TRBJ1-2,TRBV5-1,TGCGCCAGCAGGTTGGGGACAGGGGGCTATGGCTACACCTTC,CASRLGTGGYGYTF
.,.,11,TRBJ2-5,TRBV20-1,TGCAGTGCTAGAAACGGAGAGACCCAGTACTTC,CSARNGETQYF
.,.,15,TRBJ1-2,TRBV14,TGTGCCAGCAGCCAAGGAAGACGAGGGAGAAGTGGCTACACCTTC,CASSQGRRGRSGYTF
few,.,12,TRBJ1-2,TRBV5-1,TGCGCCAGCGGGCAGGGAACCTATGGCTACACCTTC,CASGQGTYGYTF
.,.,13,TRBJ1-3,TRBV9,TGTGCCAGCAGCGTAGAGGAGCGGAACACCATATATTTT,CASSVEERNTIYF
.,TRBD1,14,TRBJ2-7,TRBV11-2,TGTGCCAGCAGCTTGACAGGGGGGCTGGCCGAGCAGTACTTC,CASSLTGGLAEQYF
.,TRBD1,14,TRBJ1-1,TRBV6-5,TGTGCCAGCGTATCTGGGACAGTGAACACTGAAGCTTTCTTT,CASVSGTVNTEAFF
.,.,19,TRBJ2-1,TRBV9,TGTGCCAGCAGCTTTTCGCCACAGGGGGGGGGCAGCTCCTACAATGAGCAGTTCTTC,CASSFSPQGGGSSYNEQFF
.,.,11,TRBJ1-1,TRBV30,TGTGCCCAGGTATGGAACACTGAAGCTTTCTTT,CAQVWNTEAFF
.,TRBD2,17,TRBJ2-7,TRBV5-6,TGTGCCAGCAGCTTGGGCTCCGGGACTAGAAAGGCCTACGAGCAGTACTTC,CASSLGSGTRKAYEQYF